Reported below is one TCR beta chain. Clones were sequenced by immunoSEQ multiplex PCR, and TCRdb holds only the in-frame ones, with some missing. The repertoire consists of roughly 420,000 clones, with 88% occurring once and the leading ten covering more than 0.9%. The CDR3 totals 14 residues. The germline CDR1 and CDR2 sequences are MNHEY and SVGEGT. Trimming removed 4 bases from V and 4 bases from J, with 13 bases in between. This sample was included in a study of blood T cell repertoires in COVID-19. The TCR originated in a woman in her twenties or thirties with acute COVID-19. The genes are TRBV6-2 or TRBV6-3 and TRBJ1-1; a possible D gene is TRBD1 (6 bases). The sample comprised PBMCs or T cells enriched from blood (not recorded which). The CDR3 loop reads CASSSLRGLTEAFF. CDR3 DNA: TGTGCCAGCAGTTCGCTCAGGGGCCTCACTGAAGCTTTCTTT.